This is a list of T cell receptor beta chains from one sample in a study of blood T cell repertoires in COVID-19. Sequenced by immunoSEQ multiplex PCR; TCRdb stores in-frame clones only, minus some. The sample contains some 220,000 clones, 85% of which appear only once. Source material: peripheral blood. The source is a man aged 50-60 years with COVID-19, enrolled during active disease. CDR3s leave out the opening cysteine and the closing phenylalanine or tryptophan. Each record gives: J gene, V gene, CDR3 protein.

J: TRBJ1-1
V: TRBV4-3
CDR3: ASSPSLMNTEAF

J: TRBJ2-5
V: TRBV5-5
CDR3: ASSLRVREETQY

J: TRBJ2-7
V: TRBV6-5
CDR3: ASSLARRYEQY

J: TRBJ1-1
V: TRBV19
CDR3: ASSINRRNTEAF

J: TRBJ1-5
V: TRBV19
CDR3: ASSIERGPDQPQH

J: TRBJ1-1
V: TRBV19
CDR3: ASSLGQNTEAF

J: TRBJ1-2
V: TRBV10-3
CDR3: AISDPVSSYT

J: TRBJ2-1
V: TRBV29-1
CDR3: SVESVAGDISYNEQF

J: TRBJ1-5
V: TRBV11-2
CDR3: ASSLEGTHNQPQH

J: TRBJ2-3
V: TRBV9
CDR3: ASSVGGGSDTQY

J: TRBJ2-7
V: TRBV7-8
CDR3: ASSLAGNYEQY

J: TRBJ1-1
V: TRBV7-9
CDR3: ASSLHADSNTEAF

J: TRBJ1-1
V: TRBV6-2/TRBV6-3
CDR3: ASSNRDRGRNNTEAF

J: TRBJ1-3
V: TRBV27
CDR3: ASSPQQGREGTIY

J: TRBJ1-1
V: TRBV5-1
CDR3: ASSLDLSGQTNTEAF

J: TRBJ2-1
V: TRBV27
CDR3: ASSIWTSGYEQF

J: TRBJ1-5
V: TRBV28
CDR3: ASSKGQNNQPQH

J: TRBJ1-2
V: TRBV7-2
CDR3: ASSLGFAGHGYT

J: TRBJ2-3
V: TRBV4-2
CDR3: ASSQPTSGGVSGADTQY

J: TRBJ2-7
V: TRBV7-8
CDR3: ASSGGQGKTYEQY

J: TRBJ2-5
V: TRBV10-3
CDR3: AISESNRAPQTQY

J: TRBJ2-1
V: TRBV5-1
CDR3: ASSLAPSGGASYNEQF

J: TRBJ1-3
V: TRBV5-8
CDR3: ASSSGTVHSGNTIY

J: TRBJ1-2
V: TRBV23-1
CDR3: ASSQSGGKGNYGYT

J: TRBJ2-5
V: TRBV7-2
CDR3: ASSHQHSQETQY

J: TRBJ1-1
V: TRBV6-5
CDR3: ASSSRRTGRNTEAF

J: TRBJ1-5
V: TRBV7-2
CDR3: ASSLPNRNQPQH

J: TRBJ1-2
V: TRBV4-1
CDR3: ASSPAGQNIGGYT

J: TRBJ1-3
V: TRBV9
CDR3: ASSEGDGNTIY

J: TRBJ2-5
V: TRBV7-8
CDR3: ASSLSLDRAGETQY

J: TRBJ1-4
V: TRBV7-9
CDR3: ASSLAGGNEKLF

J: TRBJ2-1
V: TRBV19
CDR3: ASSIASGNSYNEQF

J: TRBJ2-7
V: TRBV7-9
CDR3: ASSLRESSYEQY

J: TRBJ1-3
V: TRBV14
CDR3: ASSQATRVGNTIY

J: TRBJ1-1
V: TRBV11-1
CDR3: ASSNSFETEAF

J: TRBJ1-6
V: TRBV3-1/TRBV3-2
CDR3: ASSLGLAGNSPLH

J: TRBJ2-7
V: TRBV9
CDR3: ASSPGVSYEQY

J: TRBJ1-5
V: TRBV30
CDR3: AWSVKGDQPQH

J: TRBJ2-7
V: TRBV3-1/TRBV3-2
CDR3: ASSRYGDEQY

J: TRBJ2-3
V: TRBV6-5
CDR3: ASSYEGLAT

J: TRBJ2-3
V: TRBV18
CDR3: ASSPPGGRTDTQY

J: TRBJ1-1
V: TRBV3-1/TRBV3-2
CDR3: ASSHNQGGTEAF

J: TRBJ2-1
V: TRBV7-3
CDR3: ASSMRTSGRREQF

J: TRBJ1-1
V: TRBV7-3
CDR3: ASSLGTGTTEAF

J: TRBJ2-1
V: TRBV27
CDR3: ASRKPGQNNEQF

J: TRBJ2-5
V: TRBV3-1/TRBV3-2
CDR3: ASSHPTRRGPQETQY

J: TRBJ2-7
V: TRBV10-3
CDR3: AISDSGAYEQY

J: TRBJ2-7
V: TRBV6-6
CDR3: ASTDNLVSYEQY

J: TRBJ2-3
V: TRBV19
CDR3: ASSLRAGGPGTQY

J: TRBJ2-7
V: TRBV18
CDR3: ASSPGRLYEQY

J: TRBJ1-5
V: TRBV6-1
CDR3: ASSEGRGGGGYSNQPQH